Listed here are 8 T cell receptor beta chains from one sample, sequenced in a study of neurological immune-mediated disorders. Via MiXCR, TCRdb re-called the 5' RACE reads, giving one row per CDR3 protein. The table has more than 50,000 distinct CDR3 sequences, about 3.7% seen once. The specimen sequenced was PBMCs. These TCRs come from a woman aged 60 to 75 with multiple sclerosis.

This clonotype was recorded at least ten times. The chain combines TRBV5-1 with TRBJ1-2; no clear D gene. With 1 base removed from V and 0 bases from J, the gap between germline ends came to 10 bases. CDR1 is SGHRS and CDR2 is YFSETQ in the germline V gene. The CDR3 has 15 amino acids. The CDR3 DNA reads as TGCGCCAGCAGCTTGAACCCCACCACTAACTATGGCTACACCTTC. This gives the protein CASSLNPTTNYGYTF.

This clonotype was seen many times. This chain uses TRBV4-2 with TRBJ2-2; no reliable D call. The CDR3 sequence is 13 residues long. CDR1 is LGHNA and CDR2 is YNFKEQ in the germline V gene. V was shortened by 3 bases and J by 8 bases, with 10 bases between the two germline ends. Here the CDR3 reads CASSHPAGGELFF. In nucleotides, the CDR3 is TGTGCCAGCAGCCACCCGGCAGGAGGGGAGCTGTTTTTT.

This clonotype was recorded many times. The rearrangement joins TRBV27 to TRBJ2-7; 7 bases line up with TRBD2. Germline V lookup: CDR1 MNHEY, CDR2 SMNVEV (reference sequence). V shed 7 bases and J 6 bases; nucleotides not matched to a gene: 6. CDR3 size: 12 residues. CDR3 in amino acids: CASTQPGGEQYF. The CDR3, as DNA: TGTGCCAGCACGCAGCCGGGGGGCGAGCAGTACTTC.

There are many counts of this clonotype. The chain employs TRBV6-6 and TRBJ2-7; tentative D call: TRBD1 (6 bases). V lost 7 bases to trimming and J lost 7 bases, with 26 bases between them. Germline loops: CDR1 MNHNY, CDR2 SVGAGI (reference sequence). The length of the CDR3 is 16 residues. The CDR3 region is CASTTQGPRMLLEQYF. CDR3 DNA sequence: TGTGCCAGCACCACCCAGGGGCCCCGTATGTTGTTGGAGCAGTACTTC.

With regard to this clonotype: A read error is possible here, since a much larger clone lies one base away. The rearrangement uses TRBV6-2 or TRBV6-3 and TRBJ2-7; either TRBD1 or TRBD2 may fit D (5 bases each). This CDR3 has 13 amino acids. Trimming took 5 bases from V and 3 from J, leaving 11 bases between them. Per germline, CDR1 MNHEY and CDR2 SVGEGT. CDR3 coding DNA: TGTGCCAGCAGTCCGGGACCAAGCTACGAGCAGTACTTC. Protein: CASSPGPSYEQYF.

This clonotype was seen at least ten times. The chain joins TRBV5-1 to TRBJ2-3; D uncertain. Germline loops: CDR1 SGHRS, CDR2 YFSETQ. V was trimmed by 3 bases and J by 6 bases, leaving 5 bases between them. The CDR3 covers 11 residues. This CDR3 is CASSYLDTQYF. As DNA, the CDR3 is TGCGCCAGCAGCTATTTGGATACGCAGTATTTT.

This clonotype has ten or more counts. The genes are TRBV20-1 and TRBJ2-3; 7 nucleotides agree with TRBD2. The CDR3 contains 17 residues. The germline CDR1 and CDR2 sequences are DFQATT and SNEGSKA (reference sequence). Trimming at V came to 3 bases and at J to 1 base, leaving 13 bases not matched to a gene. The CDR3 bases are TGCAGTGCTAGTCCGGGAGCGGGGAGAGAGGGCACAGATACGCAGTATTTT. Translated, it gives CSASPGAGREGTDTQYF.

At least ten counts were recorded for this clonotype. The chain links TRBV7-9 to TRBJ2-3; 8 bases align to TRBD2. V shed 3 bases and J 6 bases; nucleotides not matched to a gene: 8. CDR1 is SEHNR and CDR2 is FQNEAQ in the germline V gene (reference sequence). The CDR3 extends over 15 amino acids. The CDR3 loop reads CASSFIRTSSDTQYF. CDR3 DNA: TGTGCCAGCAGCTTCATTAGGACTAGCTCCGATACGCAGTATTTT.